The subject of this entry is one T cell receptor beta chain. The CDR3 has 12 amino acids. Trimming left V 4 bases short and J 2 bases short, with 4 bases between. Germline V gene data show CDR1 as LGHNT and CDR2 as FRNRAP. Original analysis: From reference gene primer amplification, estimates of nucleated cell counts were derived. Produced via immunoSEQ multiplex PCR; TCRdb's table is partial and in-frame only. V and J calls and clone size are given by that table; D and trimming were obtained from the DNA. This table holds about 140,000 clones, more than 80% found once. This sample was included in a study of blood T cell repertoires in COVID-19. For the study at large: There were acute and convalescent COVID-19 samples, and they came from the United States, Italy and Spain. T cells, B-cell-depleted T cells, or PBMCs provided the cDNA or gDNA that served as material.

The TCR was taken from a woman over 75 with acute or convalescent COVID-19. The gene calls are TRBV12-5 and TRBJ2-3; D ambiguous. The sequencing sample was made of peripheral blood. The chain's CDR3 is CASGSLTDTQYF. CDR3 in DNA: TGTGCTAGTGGTTCCCTCACAGATACGCAGTATTTT.